A selection of T cell receptor beta chains follows, all from one sample in a study of cytomegalovirus exposure and HLA in healthy donors. TCRdb keeps only in-frame clones here, not all; method: immunoSEQ multiplex PCR. The data show more than 85,000 clones, just under 70% seen once. Specimen: PBMCs. These receptors were obtained from a woman between 65 and 79 years old in good health and CMV-seropositive. The CDR3 runs from the conserved cysteine through the conserved F or W. A D gene is named only where the DNA matches it firmly. Only part of the rows carry a size: once, few, many, or a class if the clone is expanded.

clone size	V gene	J gene	D gene	CDR3 DNA	CDR3 protein
-	TRBV2	TRBJ1-5	-	TGTGCCAGCAGTCAGGGCTACAATCAGCCCCAGCATTTT	CASSQGYNQPQHF
-	TRBV30	TRBJ1-5	TRBD1	TGTGCCTGTAACAGGGGAAATCAGCCCCAGCATTTT	CACNRGNQPQHF
-	TRBV7-2	TRBJ2-3	TRBD2	TGTGCCAGCAGCTTAGGACTAGCGATAGATACGCAGTATTTT	CASSLGLAIDTQYF
-	TRBV10-3	TRBJ2-5	TRBD2	TGTGCCATCAGCGGGGAGGGAAAGACCCAGTACTTC	CAISGEGKTQYF
-	TRBV6-6	TRBJ1-5	TRBD1	TGTGCCAGCAGTTACGACAGGGGGCTTGGCAATCAGCCCCAGCATTTT	CASSYDRGLGNQPQHF
-	TRBV5-4	TRBJ2-7	TRBD1	TGTGCCAGCAGCTTGGCCGGGACAGCTACCTACGAGCAGTACTTC	CASSLAGTATYEQYF
-	TRBV27	TRBJ2-7	TRBD1	TGTGCCAGCAGTTTATCGAAAGGGGGCAGCGAGCAGTACTTC	CASSLSKGGSEQYF
once	TRBV7-2	TRBJ2-2	-	TGTGCCAGCAGCCCCCGTATCCTCGAGGCCGGGGAGCTGTTTTTT	CASSPRILEAGELFF
-	TRBV9	TRBJ2-7	-	TGTGCCAGCAGCGTAGCTACCGGGATTGGGTACGAGCAGTACTTC	CASSVATGIGYEQYF
-	TRBV30	TRBJ1-3	-	TGTGCCTGGGGCGGTGGTCCTGGAAACACCATATATTTT	CAWGGGPGNTIYF
-	TRBV7-9	TRBJ1-5	-	TGTGCCAGCAGCTCACAGGGTGTCAGGAATCAGCCCCAGCATTTT	CASSSQGVRNQPQHF
-	TRBV6-5	TRBJ2-7	TRBD1	TGTGCCAGCAGTGGGACCGGGACAGGGGGCTACGAGCAGTACTTC	CASSGTGTGGYEQYF
-	TRBV2	TRBJ1-6	-	TGTGCCAGCAGTGAATGGTCCCAGGGTAGATGGTCACCCCTCCACTTT	CASSEWSQGRWSPLHF
-	TRBV5-1	TRBJ1-5	TRBD1	TGCGCCAGCAGCCTGGAGACAGGGAACAATCAGCCCCAGCATTTT	CASSLETGNNQPQHF
-	TRBV19	TRBJ1-6	-	TGTGCCAGTAATTCTGGGGGCGCCTATAATTCACCCCTCCACTTT	CASNSGGAYNSPLHF
once	TRBV9	TRBJ2-1	TRBD2	TGTGCCAGCAGCGCGGGGGGACTAGCGCTTAGCTCCTACAATGAGCAGTTCTTC	CASSAGGLALSSYNEQFF
-	TRBV5-1	TRBJ2-7	TRBD2	TGCGCCAGCAGCTTGGCCGGGACTACCTACTTAGGGCAGTACTTC	CASSLAGTTYLGQYF
few	TRBV10-3	TRBJ1-2	-	TGTGCCATCAGTGAAGGCGGCTTTGACTATGGCTACACCTTC	CAISEGGFDYGYTF
-	TRBV2	TRBJ2-7	-	TGTGCCAGCAGTGGACAGGCCTACGAGCAGTACTTC	CASSGQAYEQYF
-	TRBV9	TRBJ2-3	TRBD2	TGTGCCAGCAGCGGTACTAGCGGGGTGTTGGATACGCAGTATTTT	CASSGTSGVLDTQYF
-	TRBV29-1	TRBJ1-5	TRBD1	TGCAGCGTCGCGGACAGGGATTGGAATCAGCCCCAGCATTTT	CSVADRDWNQPQHF
-	TRBV27	TRBJ1-6	-	TGTGCCAGCCAGAATAGGGGCGGCAGTAATAATTCACCCCTCCACTTT	CASQNRGGSNNSPLHF
-	TRBV29-1	TRBJ1-1	TRBD1	TGCAGCGCCGGGAGTGGGCCCGGGACAGGGGGCAAATGGGTTACTGAAGCTTTCTTT	CSAGSGPGTGGKWVTEAFF
-	TRBV5-8	TRBJ2-5	-	TGTGCCAGCAGCTTGGAAGGCGGGTACGAGACCCAGTACTTC	CASSLEGGYETQYF
few	TRBV25-1	TRBJ2-7	-	TGTGCCAGCAGGGGAGCGGCCGGAACCTACGAGCAGTACTTC	CASRGAAGTYEQYF
-	TRBV29-1	TRBJ1-2	TRBD1	TGCAGCGTTGATGGGACAGGGGGAACCTATGGCTACACCTTC	CSVDGTGGTYGYTF
few	TRBV7-9	TRBJ2-5	-	TGTGCCAGCAGCTTAGCGTCTTCCCACAGGGGAGGTTCGGAGACCCAGTACTTC	CASSLASSHRGGSETQYF
few	TRBV5-8	TRBJ1-4	-	TGTGCCAGCAGCTTGATGAGCGTCCGGAATGAAAAACTGTTTTTT	CASSLMSVRNEKLFF
-	TRBV5-1	TRBJ1-6	TRBD1	TGCGCCAGCAGAAGTGTAGGGACAGGGAATTCACCCCTCCACTTT	CASRSVGTGNSPLHF
-	TRBV29-1	TRBJ2-7	-	TGCAGCGGGGGGGGGCAGAACACCTACGAGCAGTACTTC	CSGGGQNTYEQYF
-	TRBV5-8	TRBJ1-2	-	TGTGCCAGCAGCTTGTGGGGGGTCGGGCTCTCTAACTATGGCTACACCTTC	CASSLWGVGLSNYGYTF
-	TRBV5-1	TRBJ1-1	TRBD1	TGCGCCAGCAGCTTGGCCGGCACAGGGGGCGGTGAAGCTTTCTTT	CASSLAGTGGGEAFF
-	TRBV18	TRBJ2-5	TRBD2	TGTGCCAGCTCACCACGGCCTAGCGGGGGCCAAGAGACCCAGTACTTC	CASSPRPSGGQETQYF
-	TRBV14	TRBJ1-6	TRBD1	TGTGCCAGCAGCCCAACCCCGGGACAGCCGGCGTGGATATCACCCCTCCACTTT	CASSPTPGQPAWISPLHF
few	TRBV5-6	TRBJ1-5	-	TGTGCCAGCAGCTTGCGCAGGGGCAATCAGCCCCAGCATTTT	CASSLRRGNQPQHF
-	TRBV18	TRBJ1-1	-	TGTGCCAGCTCACCAGAGGTGACTTTGAACACTGAAGCTTTCTTT	CASSPEVTLNTEAFF
-	TRBV19	TRBJ1-5	-	TGTGCCACCGCGGACAGATACAATCAGCCCCAGCATTTT	CATADRYNQPQHF
few	TRBV5-1	TRBJ2-5	TRBD1	TGCGCCAGCAGCCCGGAGACAGGGTGGGCCCAGTACTTC	CASSPETGWAQYF
once	TRBV6-5	TRBJ1-6	-	TGTGCCAGCTGGTCACCAGGGACAATGTCACCCCTCCACTTT	CASWSPGTMSPLHF
-	TRBV10-3	TRBJ1-2	TRBD1	TGTGCCATCAGTGAGAGGCAGGGGGAATATGGCTACACCTTC	CAISERQGEYGYTF
once	TRBV6-5	TRBJ1-2	TRBD1	TGTGCCAGCAGTTACGTTAAGGGGGCCGGCTATGGCTACACCTTC	CASSYVKGAGYGYTF
-	TRBV5-1	TRBJ2-3	-	TGCGCCAGCCATCAGGAGGGTATCAGCACAGATACGCAGTATTTT	CASHQEGISTDTQYF
-	TRBV2	TRBJ1-6	-	TGTGCCAGCAGTGAGTGGGCCGAGGGCTATAATTCACCCCTCCACTTT	CASSEWAEGYNSPLHF
few	TRBV5-6	TRBJ1-1	TRBD1	TGTGCCAGCAGCTCGACAGGGGCGAACACTGAAGCTTTCTTT	CASSSTGANTEAFF
-	TRBV19	TRBJ1-4	-	TGTGCCAGTAGTATCGGAGGTGCAACTAATGAAAAACTGTTTTTT	CASSIGGATNEKLFF
few	TRBV5-6	TRBJ1-1	TRBD1	TGTGCCAGCAGCCCCGCGGGACAGGGTTTCTTTGCTTTCTTT	CASSPAGQGFFAFF
-	TRBV28	TRBJ2-3	TRBD1	TGTGCCAGCAGGAGACAGGGGTTCACAGATACGCAGTATTTT	CASRRQGFTDTQYF
few	TRBV9	TRBJ1-2	TRBD1	TGTGCCAGCAGCGTAGGGGGACAGCCGCTGTCCAACTATGGCTACACCTTC	CASSVGGQPLSNYGYTF
-	TRBV4-2	TRBJ2-1	-	TGTGCCAGCAGCCAATGGGCGGGGGCCAATGAGCAGTTCTTC	CASSQWAGANEQFF
-	TRBV7-2	TRBJ1-1	-	TGTGCCAGCAGCTTAGCGGCAGGTTCGAACACTGAAGCTTTCTTT	CASSLAAGSNTEAFF
few	TRBV10-3	TRBJ1-1	TRBD1	TGTGCCATCAGTGGCACATATGAGACAGGGGGCACTGAAGCTTTCTTT	CAISGTYETGGTEAFF
few	TRBV30	TRBJ1-5	-	TGTGCCTGGAGTGGAACAGGGCGACAGCCCCAGCATTTT	CAWSGTGRQPQHF
-	TRBV6-1	TRBJ1-1	TRBD1	TGTGCCAGCAGCCGACAGGGCCCCGGAACTGAAGCTTTCTTT	CASSRQGPGTEAFF
few	TRBV4-3	TRBJ1-3	TRBD1	TGCGCCAGCAGCCCAGGACAGGTCCAGACGGACACCATATATTTT	CASSPGQVQTDTIYF
-	TRBV19	TRBJ2-7	TRBD1	TGTGCCAGTAGTATTACGGGACAGGGCTCCTACGAGCAGTACTTC	CASSITGQGSYEQYF